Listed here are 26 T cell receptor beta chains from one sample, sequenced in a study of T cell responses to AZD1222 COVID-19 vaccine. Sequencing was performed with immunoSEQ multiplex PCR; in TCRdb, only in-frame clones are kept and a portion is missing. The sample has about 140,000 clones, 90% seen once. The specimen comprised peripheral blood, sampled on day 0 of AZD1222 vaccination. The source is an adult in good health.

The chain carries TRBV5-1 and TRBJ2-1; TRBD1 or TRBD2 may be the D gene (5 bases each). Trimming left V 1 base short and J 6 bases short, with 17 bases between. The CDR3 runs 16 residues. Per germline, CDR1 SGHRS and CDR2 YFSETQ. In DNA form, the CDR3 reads TGCGCCAGCAGCTTGAGAACGGGACCCGGGGCCAATGAGCAGTTCTTC. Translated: CASSLRTGPGANEQFF. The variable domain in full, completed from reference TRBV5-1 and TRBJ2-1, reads KAGVTQTPRYLIKTRGQQVTLSCSPISGHRSVSWYQQTPGQGLQFLFEYFSETQRNKGNFPGRFSGRQFSNSRSEMNVSTLELGDSALYLCASSLRTGPGANEQFFGPGTRLTVL.

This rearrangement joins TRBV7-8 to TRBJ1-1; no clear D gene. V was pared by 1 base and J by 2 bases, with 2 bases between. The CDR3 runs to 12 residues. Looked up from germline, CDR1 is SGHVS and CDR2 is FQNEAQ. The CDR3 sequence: CASSLVNTEAFF. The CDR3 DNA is TGTGCCAGCAGCTTAGTTAACACTGAAGCTTTCTTT.

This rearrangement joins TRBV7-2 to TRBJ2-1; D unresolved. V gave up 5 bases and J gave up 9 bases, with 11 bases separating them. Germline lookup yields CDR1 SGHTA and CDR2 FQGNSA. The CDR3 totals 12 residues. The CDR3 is CASSPLSGEQFF. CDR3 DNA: TGTGCCAGCAGCCCCCTGTCTGGTGAGCAGTTCTTC.

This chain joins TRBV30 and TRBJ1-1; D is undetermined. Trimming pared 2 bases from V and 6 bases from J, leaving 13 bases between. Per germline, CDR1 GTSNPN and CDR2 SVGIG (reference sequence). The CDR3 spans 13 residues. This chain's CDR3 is CAWSPPGRAEAFF. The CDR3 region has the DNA TGTGCCTGGAGTCCCCCGGGGAGAGCTGAAGCTTTCTTT. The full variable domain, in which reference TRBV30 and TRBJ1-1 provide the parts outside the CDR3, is SQTIHQWPATLVQPVGSPLSLECTVEGTSNPNLYWYRQAAGRGLQLLFYSVGIGQISSEVPQNLSASRPQDRQFILSSKKLLLSDSGFYLCAWSPPGRAEAFFGQGTRLTVV.

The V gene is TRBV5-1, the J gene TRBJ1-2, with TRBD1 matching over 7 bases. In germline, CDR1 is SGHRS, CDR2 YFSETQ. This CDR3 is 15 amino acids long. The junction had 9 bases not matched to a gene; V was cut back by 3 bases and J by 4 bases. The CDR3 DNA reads TGCGCCAGCAGCTCCGATGGGGGGACAGTCTATGGCTACACCTTC. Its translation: CASSSDGGTVYGYTF.

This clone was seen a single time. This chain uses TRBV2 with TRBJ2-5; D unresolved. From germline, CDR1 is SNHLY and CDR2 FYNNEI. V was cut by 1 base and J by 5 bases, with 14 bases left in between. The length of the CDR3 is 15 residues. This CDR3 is CASSEGTLLGETQYF. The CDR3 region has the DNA TGTGCCAGCAGTGAAGGTACCCTTTTGGGGGAGACCCAGTACTTC.

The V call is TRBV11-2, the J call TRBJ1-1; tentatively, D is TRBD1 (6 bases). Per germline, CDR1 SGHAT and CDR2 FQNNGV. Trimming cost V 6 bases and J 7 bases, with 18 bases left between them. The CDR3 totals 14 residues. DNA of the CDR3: TGTGCCAGCAGGAACCTAGGGGGATCCCATGAAGCTTTCTTT. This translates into CASRNLGGSHEAFF.

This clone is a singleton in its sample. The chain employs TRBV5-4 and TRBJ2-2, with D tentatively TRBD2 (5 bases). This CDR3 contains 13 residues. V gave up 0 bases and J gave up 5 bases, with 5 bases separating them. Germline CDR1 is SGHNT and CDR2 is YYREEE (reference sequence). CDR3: CASSLAGTGELFF. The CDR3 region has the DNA TGTGCCAGCAGCTTGGCGGGGACCGGGGAGCTGTTTTTT.

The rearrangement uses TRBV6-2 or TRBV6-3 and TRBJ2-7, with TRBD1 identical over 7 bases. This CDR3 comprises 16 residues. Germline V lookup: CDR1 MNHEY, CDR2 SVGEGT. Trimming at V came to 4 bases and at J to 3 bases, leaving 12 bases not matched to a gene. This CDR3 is CASSSPKTGRSYEQYF. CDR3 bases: TGTGCCAGCAGTTCCCCGAAGACAGGGCGGAGCTACGAGCAGTACTTC.

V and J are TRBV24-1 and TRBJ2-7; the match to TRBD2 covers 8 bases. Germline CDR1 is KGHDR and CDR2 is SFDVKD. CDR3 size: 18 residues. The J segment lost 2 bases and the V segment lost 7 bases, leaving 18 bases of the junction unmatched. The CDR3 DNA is TGTGCCACCAGGCCCCCCAGCGCGGGAGGCCCAACAACCTACGAGCAGTACTTC. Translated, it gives CATRPPSAGGPTTYEQYF.

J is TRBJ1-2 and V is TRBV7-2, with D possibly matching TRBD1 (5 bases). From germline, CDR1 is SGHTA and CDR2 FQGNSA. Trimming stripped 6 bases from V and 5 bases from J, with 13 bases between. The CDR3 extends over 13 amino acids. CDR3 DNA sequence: TGTGCCAGCAGACCCGGGGGGTTATATGGCTACACCTTC. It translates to CASRPGGLYGYTF.

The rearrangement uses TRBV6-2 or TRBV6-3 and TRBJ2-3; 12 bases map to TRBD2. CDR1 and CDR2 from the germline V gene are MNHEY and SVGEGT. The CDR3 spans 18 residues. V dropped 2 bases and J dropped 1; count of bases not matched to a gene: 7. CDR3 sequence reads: CASSYPGTSGSRTDTQYF. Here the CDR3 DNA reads TGTGCCAGCAGTTACCCGGGGACTAGCGGGTCTCGCACAGATACGCAGTATTTT.

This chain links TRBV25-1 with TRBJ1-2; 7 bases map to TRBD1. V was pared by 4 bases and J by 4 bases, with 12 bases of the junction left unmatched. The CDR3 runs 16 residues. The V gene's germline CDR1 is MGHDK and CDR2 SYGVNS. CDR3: CASSVPGTAARYGYTF. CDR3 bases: TGTGCCAGCAGTGTCCCTGGGACAGCAGCGCGCTATGGCTACACCTTC.

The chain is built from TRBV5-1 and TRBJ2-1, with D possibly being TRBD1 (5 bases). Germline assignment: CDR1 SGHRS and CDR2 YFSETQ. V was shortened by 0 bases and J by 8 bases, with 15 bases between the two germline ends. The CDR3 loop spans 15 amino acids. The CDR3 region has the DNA TGCGCCAGCAGCTTGGAGGTCAGGGCGCGAGATGAGCAGTTCTTC. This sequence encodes CASSLEVRARDEQFF.

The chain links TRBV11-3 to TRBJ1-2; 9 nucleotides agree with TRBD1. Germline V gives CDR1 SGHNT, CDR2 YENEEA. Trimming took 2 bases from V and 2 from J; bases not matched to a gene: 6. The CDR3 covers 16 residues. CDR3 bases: TGTGCCAGCAGCTTATCGGGAGACAGGGGGAACTATGGCTACACCTTC. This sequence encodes CASSLSGDRGNYGYTF.

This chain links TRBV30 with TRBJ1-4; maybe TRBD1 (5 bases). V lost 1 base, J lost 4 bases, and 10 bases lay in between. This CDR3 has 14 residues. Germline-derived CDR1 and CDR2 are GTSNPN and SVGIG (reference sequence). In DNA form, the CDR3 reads TGTGCCTGGAGTGGGACATCCTATAATGAAAAACTGTTTTTT. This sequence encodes CAWSGTSYNEKLFF.

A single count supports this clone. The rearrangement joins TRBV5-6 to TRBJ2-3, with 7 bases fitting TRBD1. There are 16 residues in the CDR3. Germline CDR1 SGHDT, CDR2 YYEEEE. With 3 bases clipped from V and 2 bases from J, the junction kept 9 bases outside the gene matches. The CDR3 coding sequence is TGTGCCAGCAGCTCAGAGACGGACAGGTTCACAGATACGCAGTATTTT. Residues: CASSSETDRFTDTQYF.

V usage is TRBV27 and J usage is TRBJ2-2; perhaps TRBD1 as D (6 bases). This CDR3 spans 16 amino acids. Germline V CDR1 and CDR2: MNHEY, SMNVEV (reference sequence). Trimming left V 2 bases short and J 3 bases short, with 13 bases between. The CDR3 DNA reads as TGTGCCAGCAGTTTAACCGGGGCAGGGGACACCGGGGAGCTGTTTTTT. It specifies CASSLTGAGDTGELFF.

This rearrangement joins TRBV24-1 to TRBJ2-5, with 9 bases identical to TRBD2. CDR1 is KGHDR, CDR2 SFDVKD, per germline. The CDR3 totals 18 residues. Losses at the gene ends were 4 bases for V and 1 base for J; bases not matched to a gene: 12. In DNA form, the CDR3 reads TGTGCCACCAGTGAACCTACCGGAGAGCGGGAGGCCCAAGAGACCCAGTACTTC. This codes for CATSEPTGEREAQETQYF.

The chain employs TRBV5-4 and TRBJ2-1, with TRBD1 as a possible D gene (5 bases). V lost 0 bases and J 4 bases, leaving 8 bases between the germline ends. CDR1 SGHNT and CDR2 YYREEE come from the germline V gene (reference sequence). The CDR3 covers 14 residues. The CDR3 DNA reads TGTGCCAGCAGCTTGGTGTCAGGGTACAATGAGCAGTTCTTC. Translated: CASSLVSGYNEQFF.

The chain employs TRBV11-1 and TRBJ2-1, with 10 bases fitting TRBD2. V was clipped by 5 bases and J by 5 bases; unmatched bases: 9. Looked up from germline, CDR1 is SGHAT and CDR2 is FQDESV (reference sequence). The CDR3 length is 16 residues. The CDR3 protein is CASSLPGTSVNNEQFF. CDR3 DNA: TGTGCCAGCAGCCTACCAGGGACTAGCGTAAACAATGAGCAGTTCTTC.

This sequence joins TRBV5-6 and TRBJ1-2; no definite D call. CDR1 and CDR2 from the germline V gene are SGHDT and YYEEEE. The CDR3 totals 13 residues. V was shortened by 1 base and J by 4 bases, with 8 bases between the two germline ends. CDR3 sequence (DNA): TGTGCCAGCAGCTTGTCAAGTAGCTATGGCTACACCTTC. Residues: CASSLSSSYGYTF.

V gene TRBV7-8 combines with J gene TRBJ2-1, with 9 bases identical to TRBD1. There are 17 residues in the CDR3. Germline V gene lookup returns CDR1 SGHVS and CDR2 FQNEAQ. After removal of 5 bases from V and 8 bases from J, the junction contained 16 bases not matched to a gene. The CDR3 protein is CASSPANRDRVRHEQFF. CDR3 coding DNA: TGTGCCAGCAGCCCAGCAAACCGGGACAGGGTCCGTCATGAGCAGTTCTTC.

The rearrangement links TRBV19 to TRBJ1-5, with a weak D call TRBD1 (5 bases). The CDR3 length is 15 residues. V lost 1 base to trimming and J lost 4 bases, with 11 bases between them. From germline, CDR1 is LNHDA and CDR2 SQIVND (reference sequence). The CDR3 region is CASSIVAGGNQPQHF. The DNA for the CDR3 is TGTGCCAGTAGTATAGTGGCGGGGGGAAATCAGCCCCAGCATTTT.

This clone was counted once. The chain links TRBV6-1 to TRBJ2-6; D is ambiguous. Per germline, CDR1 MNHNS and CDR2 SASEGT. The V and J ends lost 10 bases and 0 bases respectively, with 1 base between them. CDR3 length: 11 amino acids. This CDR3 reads CATSGANVLTF. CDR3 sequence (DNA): TGTGCCACCTCTGGGGCCAACGTCCTGACTTTC.

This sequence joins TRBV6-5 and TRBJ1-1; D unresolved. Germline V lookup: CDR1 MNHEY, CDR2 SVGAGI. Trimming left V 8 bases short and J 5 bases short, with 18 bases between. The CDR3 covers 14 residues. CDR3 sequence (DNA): TGTGCCAGCCACAAACCCGGAGGTGGGACTGAAGCTTTCTTT. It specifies CASHKPGGGTEAFF.